This TCR beta chain derives from a study of blood T cell repertoires in COVID-19. Study-level background: PBMCs, B-cell-depleted T cells, or T cells provided the cDNA or gDNA that made up the material.

V lost 4 bases to trimming and J lost 3 bases; unmatched junction nucleotides: 8. This CDR3 spans 18 amino acids. Germline V gene lookup returns CDR1 LGHDT and CDR2 YNNKEL (reference sequence). TCRdb keeps only in-frame clones here, not all; method: immunoSEQ multiplex PCR. The table shows about 110,000 clones, with over 60% occurring only once. V is TRBV3-1 (or the pseudogene TRBV3-2) and J is TRBJ2-3; 15 bases line up with TRBD2. The source of this sequence is a woman older than 75 with active or convalescent COVID-19. Input material: peripheral blood. The CDR3 nucleotides are TGTGCCAGCAGCCGCCATAGGACTAGCGGGAGGGTAACAGATACGCAGTATTTT. Translation: CASSRHRTSGRVTDTQYF.